These 16 T cell receptor beta chains were sequenced from one sample in a study of blood T cell repertoires in COVID-19. Sequencing was performed with immunoSEQ multiplex PCR; in TCRdb, only in-frame clones are kept and a portion is missing. The table records 250,000 to 300,000 clones, approximately 85% of them present only once. The sample comprised peripheral blood. The receptors stem from a woman between 70 and 85 years old with acute or convalescent COVID-19.

The J gene is TRBJ1-3, the V gene TRBV2; TRBD1 aligns across 7 bases. The CDR3 loop spans 14 amino acids. J lost 2 bases, V lost 6 bases, and 4 bases had no gene match. CDR1 is SNHLY and CDR2 is FYNNEI in the germline V gene. The CDR3 reads CASRQQGTGNTIYF. Here the CDR3 DNA reads TGTGCCAGCAGGCAACAGGGGACTGGAAACACCATATATTTT.

This clone was seen a single time. The V call is TRBV6-5, the J call TRBJ1-2, with unresolved D. The V gene lost 4 bases and the J gene lost 6 bases, with 12 bases spanning the gap. The CDR3 consists of 13 residues. The germline V gene encodes CDR1 MNHEY and CDR2 SVGAGI. The CDR3 spells CASSSAFYDGYTF. The CDR3 DNA follows: TGTGCCAGCAGTTCCGCTTTCTATGATGGCTACACCTTC.

The gene calls are TRBV5-4 and TRBJ1-2; TRBD1 matches at 8 bases. Trimming removed 4 bases from V and 4 bases from J; junction bases left unmatched: 6. The V gene's germline CDR1 is SGHNT and CDR2 YYREEE (reference sequence). The CDR3 sequence is 14 residues long. CDR3 nucleotide sequence: TGTGCCAGCAGCCCCGACAGGGGTTCCTATGGCTACACCTTC. Translation: CASSPDRGSYGYTF.

This sequence joins TRBV5-6 and TRBJ2-7, with TRBD1 matching over 8 bases. The CDR3 extends over 16 amino acids. Germline V gives CDR1 SGHDT, CDR2 YYEEEE. V shed 4 bases, J shed 6 bases, and the junction held 15 bases outside the gene matches. The CDR3, as DNA: TGTGCCAGCAGCCCAGGGACAGGCGGAGAGGTCGGCGAGCAGTACTTC. Protein: CASSPGTGGEVGEQYF.

The chain is built from TRBV5-6 and TRBJ1-1; no clear D. V was clipped by 1 base and J by 1 base, with 5 bases between them. The CDR3 sequence is 13 residues long. From germline, CDR1 is SGHDT and CDR2 YYEEEE. As DNA, the CDR3 is TGTGCCAGCAGCTTGAGACAGAACACTGAAGCTTTCTTT. Encoded protein: CASSLRQNTEAFF.

The J gene is TRBJ1-5, the V gene TRBV12-3 or TRBV12-4; 9 bases agree with TRBD1. V gave up 6 bases and J gave up 4 bases; unmatched junction bases: 1. The CDR3 is 13 amino acids. CDR3 DNA: TGTGCCAGCAGGACAGGGGGAAATCAGCCCCAGCATTTT. Its protein is CASRTGGNQPQHF.

This chain connects TRBV2 to TRBJ1-4; D is perhaps TRBD1 (6 bases). The CDR3 sequence is 15 residues long. The V end lost 6 bases, the J end lost 6 bases, and 17 bases lay between the germline ends. Germline-derived CDR1 and CDR2 are SNHLY and FYNNEI. The CDR3 bases are TGTGCCAGCAGCGTCAGGGGAAGGACGCATGAAAAACTGTTTTTT. Translation: CASSVRGRTHEKLFF.

The chain recombines TRBV19 with TRBJ1-5; TRBD1 is a possible D gene (6 bases). The germline V gene has CDR1 LNHDA and CDR2 SQIVND (reference sequence). The ends were cut back, 11 bases at V and 6 bases at J, with 23 bases in the middle. This CDR3 has 15 residues. CDR3 sequence (DNA): TGTGCCTCAAGCCCGGGCAGGGGCCTTGTTCAGCCCCAGCATTTT. Its protein product is CASSPGRGLVQPQHF.

Worth noting for this clone: Other DNA variants within this sample encode the same CDR3. The chain joins TRBV3-1 (or the pseudogene TRBV3-2) to TRBJ1-3; D not resolved. Germline V CDR1 and CDR2: LGHDT, YNNKEL (reference sequence). V shed 3 bases and J shed 0 bases, with 6 bases lying between them. This CDR3 region has 14 residues. CDR3 amino acids: CASSQGHSGNTIYF. CDR3 DNA sequence: TGTGCCAGCAGCCAGGGCCACTCTGGAAACACCATATATTTT.

The rearrangement links TRBV4-1 to TRBJ1-2, with 7 positions matching TRBD1. V trimming: 1 base; J trimming: 6 bases; junction bases outside the gene matches: 20. CDR1 and CDR2 from the germline V gene are MGHRA and YSYEKL. The CDR3 covers 19 residues. CDR3 sequence (DNA): TGCGCCAGCAGCCAAGCAGGGGGGTTACTCACAGGTGGGGGAGATGGCTACACCTTC. Translation gives CASSQAGGLLTGGGDGYTF.

The chain carries TRBV4-1 and TRBJ2-7, with TRBD1 identical over 9 bases. The CDR3 runs to 16 residues. With 1 base clipped from V and 5 bases from J, the junction kept 9 bases outside the gene matches. From germline, CDR1 is MGHRA and CDR2 YSYEKL. CDR3 in DNA: TGCGCCAGCAGCCAAGCTAGGGGACAGGGTAGAAACGAGCAGTACTTC. Encoded protein: CASSQARGQGRNEQYF.

The genes are TRBV28 and TRBJ2-5; D possibly corresponds to TRBD2 (5 bases). Trimming shortened V by 7 bases and J by 3 bases, and 18 bases separated the two germline ends. The CDR3 extends over 15 amino acids. The germline CDR1 and CDR2 sequences are MDHEN and SYDVKM. The CDR3 coding sequence is TGTGCCAGCAAGGGTATTAGGGCAGCGGAAGAGACCCAGTACTTC. Encoded protein: CASKGIRAAEETQYF.

The gene calls are TRBV7-2 and TRBJ2-7; 8 bases agree with TRBD1. V shed 5 bases and J 3 bases; nucleotides not matched to a gene: 6. The germline gives CDR1 SGHTA, CDR2 FQGNSA. This CDR3 contains 14 residues. CDR3 nucleotides: TGTGCCAGCAGCACACGGGACAGGTTCTACGAGCAGTACTTC. Translated, it gives CASSTRDRFYEQYF.

The rearrangement uses TRBV7-9 and TRBJ1-1; D remains ambiguous. The germline V and J ends were trimmed by 1 base and 4 bases, with 19 bases remaining between them. This CDR3 region has 17 residues. Germline V gene sequence: CDR1 SEHNR, CDR2 FQNEAQ (reference sequence). CDR3 in DNA: TGTGCCAGCAGCTTAGTTTCGTGGAAGGAGTCGGTCACTGAAGCTTTCTTT. Translating gives CASSLVSWKESVTEAFF.

The chain carries TRBV20-1 and TRBJ1-2; no reliable D call. CDR3 length: 11 residues. The V gene lost 4 bases and the J gene lost 6 bases, with 9 bases spanning the gap. Per germline, CDR1 DFQATT and CDR2 SNEGSKA (reference sequence). CDR3 loop: CSANKQNGYTF. The CDR3 region has the DNA TGCAGTGCTAATAAACAAAATGGCTACACCTTC.

In this sample, this clone turned up a few times. The V and J genes are TRBV7-8 and TRBJ1-2, with TRBD1 as a possible D gene (5 bases). This CDR3 is 14 amino acids long. In germline, CDR1 is SGHVS, CDR2 FQNEAQ. Trimming stripped 3 bases from V and 8 bases from J, with 16 bases between. The CDR3 sequence: CASSFFGQGEGYTF. The CDR3 DNA reads TGTGCCAGCAGCTTCTTCGGACAAGGAGAAGGCTACACCTTC.